The 32 T cell receptor beta chains below all came from one sample that was sequenced in a study of cytomegalovirus exposure and HLA in healthy donors (dated by TCRdb to between 2016 and 2019). The library was built by means of the immunoSEQ multiplex PCR assay. For the multiplex PCR, a mixture combining 60 forward primers for TCR Vbeta segments and 13 reverse primers for TCR Jbeta segments was used. TCRdb limited this immuneACCESS table to in-frame rearrangements with V and J called. A share of clones is missing; checked studies link under half to unresolved V genes, and the rest is unexplained. This sample has 150,000 or so clones in its table, and roughly 84% of those were observed once. The ten largest clones add up to around 0.96% of the sample. Sequencing used PBMCs. The receptor source for this set is a man aged 25-40 years in good health and CMV-seronegative.

The J gene is TRBJ2-5, the V gene TRBV7-8; the match to TRBD2 covers 7 bases. Germline CDR1 reads SGHVS; CDR2 reads FQNEAQ. J lost 5 bases, V lost 2 bases, and 8 bases had no gene match. The CDR3 totals 15 residues. CDR3 nucleotides: TGTGCCAGCAGCTTAATAGCGGGCCTCGGGGAGACCCAGTACTTC. Its protein is CASSLIAGLGETQYF.

The rearrangement uses TRBV4-3 and TRBJ2-5, with D possibly being TRBD1 (6 bases). Germline V gene sequence: CDR1 LGHNA, CDR2 YSLEER. CDR3 length: 15 amino acids. Trimming took off 0 bases at V and 1 base at J, with 9 bases between the two ends. CDR3 bases: TGCGCCAGCAGCCAAGACGGGACACCCCAAGAGACCCAGTACTTC. It encodes CASSQDGTPQETQYF.

In this sample, this clone turned up a few times. V gene TRBV9 combines with J gene TRBJ2-1, with 7 positions matching TRBD1. The CDR3 runs 15 residues. V shed 0 bases and J 0 bases; nucleotides not matched to a gene: 0. Per germline, CDR1 SGDLS and CDR2 YYNGEE. The CDR3 nucleotides are TGTGCCAGCAGCGTAGGACAGGGCTCCTACAATGAGCAGTTCTTC. This sequence encodes CASSVGQGSYNEQFF.

J is TRBJ2-1 and V is TRBV5-4, with 11 bases that match TRBD2. The CDR3 spans 17 residues. In germline, CDR1 is SGHNT, CDR2 YYREEE (reference sequence). J gave up 4 bases and V 3 bases, and 9 bases lay outside the gene matches. CDR3 in DNA: TGTGCCAGCAGCTACCGACCCGGGACTAGCGGTTACAATGAGCAGTTCTTC. Translated: CASSYRPGTSGYNEQFF.

This clone was detected a few times. This chain uses TRBV16 with TRBJ2-7; D gene unclear. CDR3 size: 11 residues. The V end lost 4 bases, the J end lost 6 bases, and 7 bases lay between the germline ends. In germline, CDR1 is KGHSY, CDR2 FQNENV. Here the CDR3 reads CASSPLSEQYF. The CDR3 region has the DNA TGTGCCAGCAGCCCCCTCTCCGAGCAGTACTTC.

The rearrangement uses TRBV7-3 and TRBJ2-6, with 9 nucleotides matching TRBD1. The CDR3 covers 17 residues. Germline CDR1 is SGHTA and CDR2 is FQGTGA. Losses at the gene ends were 5 bases for V and 4 bases for J; bases not matched to a gene: 9. The CDR3, as DNA: TGTGCCAGCAGCCCCGGGACAGGGAGGGGAGGGGCCAACGTCCTGACTTTC. Amino acid sequence: CASSPGTGRGGANVLTF.

The gene calls are TRBV30 and TRBJ2-4; 10 bases line up with TRBD1. The J segment lost 6 bases and the V segment lost 5 bases, leaving 10 bases of the junction unmatched. The CDR3 runs to 15 residues. Germline V gives CDR1 GTSNPN, CDR2 SVGIG (reference sequence). The CDR3, as DNA: TGTGCCTGGTCCGACGGGACAGGGGTTGGAAACATTCAGTACTTC. Encoded protein: CAWSDGTGVGNIQYF. Full variable domain (rest looked up from reference TRBV30 and TRBJ2-4): SQTIHQWPATLVQPVGSPLSLECTVEGTSNPNLYWYRQAAGRGLQLLFYSVGIGQISSEVPQNLSASRPQDRQFILSSKKLLLSDSGFYLCAWSDGTGVGNIQYFGAGTRLSVL.

This CDR3 reads CASSVDRDEQYF. The CDR3 nucleotides are TGTGCCAGCAGCGTCGACAGGGACGAGCAGTACTTC. The chain is built from TRBV5-6 and TRBJ2-7; 7 bases map to TRBD1. The CDR3 consists of 12 residues. Germline V lookup: CDR1 SGHDT, CDR2 YYEEEE. With V trimmed by 4 bases and J by 5 bases, 3 bases remained unmatched.

V is TRBV4-3 and J is TRBJ2-6, with 8 positions matching TRBD1. Germline assignment: CDR1 LGHNA and CDR2 YSLEER. Trimming cost V 1 base and J 0 bases; bases outside gene matches: 11. The CDR3 length is 20 residues. CDR3: CASSQVIGTGLSSGANVLTF. CDR3 in DNA: TGCGCCAGCAGCCAAGTTATAGGGACAGGTCTTAGCTCTGGGGCCAACGTCCTGACTTTC.

This chain links TRBV10-1 with TRBJ1-1; tentatively, D is TRBD1 (5 bases). The CDR3 runs to 16 residues. V shed 6 bases and J shed 5 bases, with 22 bases lying between them. Germline V gene sequence: CDR1 WNHNN, CDR2 SYGVQD (reference sequence). The CDR3 DNA is TGCGCCAGCAGCCCAATCGGGGGAGGGACGGGTACTGAAGCTTTCTTT. It translates to CASSPIGGGTGTEAFF.

This clone has only a few counts. The chain carries TRBV4-1 and TRBJ1-1; D might be TRBD1 (6 bases). The length of the CDR3 is 15 residues. V lost 3 bases to trimming and J lost 4 bases, with 15 bases between them. Per germline, CDR1 MGHRA and CDR2 YSYEKL. CDR3 protein: CASSQVGRGFTEAFF. For the CDR3, the DNA is TGCGCCAGCAGCCAGGTGGGCAGGGGCTTCACTGAAGCTTTCTTT.

The CDR3 loop is CASSLGGESYEQYF. As DNA, the CDR3 is TGCGCCAGCAGCTTGGGAGGAGAATCCTACGAGCAGTACTTC. The V and J genes are TRBV5-1 and TRBJ2-7; no reliable D call. Germline loops: CDR1 SGHRS, CDR2 YFSETQ. The CDR3 sequence is 14 residues long. The V and J ends lost 0 bases and 1 base respectively, with 8 bases between them.

This clone appeared a few times. The rearrangement uses TRBV6-4 and TRBJ1-5, with TRBD1 identical over 7 bases. This CDR3 is 23 amino acids long. V lost 0 bases and J lost 0; bases outside the gene matches: 23. Per germline, CDR1 MRHNA and CDR2 SNTAGT. The DNA of the CDR3 is TGTGCCAGCAGTGACTCGAGAGCCCACCCATCGACAGGGAGGCGATATAGCAATCAGCCCCAGCATTTT. Protein: CASSDSRAHPSTGRRYSNQPQHF.

V is TRBV2 and J is TRBJ2-7; a weak D match, TRBD1 (6 bases). Germline CDR1 reads SNHLY; CDR2 reads FYNNEI. This CDR3 region has 18 residues. V was cut by 11 bases and J by 0 bases, with 29 bases left in between. The CDR3 loop reads CALTRSAYRDEVSYEQYF. Written as DNA, the CDR3 is TGTGCCCTCACGAGAAGCGCCTACAGGGATGAGGTCTCCTACGAGCAGTACTTC.

CDR3 in amino acids: CASSLSAGRGTDTQYF. CDR3 coding DNA: TGTGCCAGCTCACTCTCAGCGGGACGGGGCACAGATACGCAGTATTTT. This chain links TRBV18 with TRBJ2-3; 7 positions match TRBD2. CDR1 is KGHSH and CDR2 is LQKENI in the germline V gene. Trimming took 4 bases from V and 1 from J; bases not matched to a gene: 8. The length of the CDR3 is 16 residues. The full variable domain, with the rest looked up from reference TRBV18 and TRBJ2-3, is NAGVMQNPRHLVRRRGQEARLRCSPMKGHSHVYWYRQLPEEGLKFMVYLQKENIIDESGMPKERFSAEFPKEGPSILRIQQVVRGDSAAYFCASSLSAGRGTDTQYFGPGTRLTVL.

V gene TRBV5-1 combines with J gene TRBJ2-3, with D perhaps matching TRBD2 (5 bases). Germline CDR1 SGHRS, CDR2 YFSETQ. The CDR3 is made up of 15 amino acids. V shed 1 base and J shed 1 base, with 10 bases lying between them. The DNA for the CDR3 is TGCGCCAGCAGCTTGCGGGGAAGTGGCACAGATACGCAGTATTTT. Translated, it gives CASSLRGSGTDTQYF.

The gene calls are TRBV4-3 and TRBJ2-7; 11 bases are shared with TRBD2. The length of the CDR3 is 15 residues. CDR1 is LGHNA and CDR2 is YSLEER in the germline V gene. The ends lost 4 bases at V and 6 bases at J; junction bases unmatched: 8. CDR3 amino acids: CASSLRLAGYSEQYF. As DNA, the CDR3 is TGCGCCAGCAGCCTCCGACTAGCGGGATACAGCGAGCAGTACTTC.

The rearrangement uses TRBV27 and TRBJ1-2, with 7 bases aligning to TRBD1. The CDR3 covers 20 residues. V was pared by 5 bases and J by 5 bases, with 26 bases of the junction left unmatched. The germline V gene has CDR1 MNHEY and CDR2 SMNVEV (reference sequence). The CDR3 is CASSPRPRTGLLLFIYGYTF. The CDR3 nucleotides read TGTGCCAGCAGTCCTCGGCCCAGGACAGGATTGTTATTATTTATTTATGGCTACACCTTC.

This clone showed up just a few times. The chain joins TRBV7-9 to TRBJ2-5, with D possibly TRBD1 on 6 matching bases. The CDR3 runs 14 residues. CDR1 and CDR2 from the germline V gene are SEHNR and FQNEAQ (reference sequence). Trimming pared 5 bases from V and 1 base from J, leaving 11 bases between. The DNA for the CDR3 is TGTGCCAGCAGCAAACAGGGTAGCCAAGAGACCCAGTACTTC. It translates to CASSKQGSQETQYF.

A note on this clone: Other DNA sequences in this specimen translate into the identical CDR3. In nucleotides, the CDR3 is TGCGCCAGCAGCTTGGGGGCAGGCCAAGAGACCCAGTACTTC. Translation: CASSLGAGQETQYF. The chain uses TRBV5-1 and TRBJ2-5; D is unclear. CDR3 length equals 14 residues. Deletions cut 0 bases from V and 1 base from J, with 7 bases between. Germline V lookup: CDR1 SGHRS, CDR2 YFSETQ.

V usage is TRBV9 and J usage is TRBJ2-2, with a tentative D call TRBD1 (6 bases). Trimming removed 4 bases from V and 6 bases from J, with 16 bases in between. The CDR3 runs to 15 residues. The germline CDR1 and CDR2 sequences are SGDLS and YYNGEE. In DNA form, the CDR3 reads TGTGCCAGCAGCACCGACAGGCGGAGGCCCGGGGAGCTGTTTTTT. Its translation is CASSTDRRRPGELFF.

This sequence joins TRBV9 and TRBJ2-5; D is ambiguous. Germline V lookup: CDR1 SGDLS, CDR2 YYNGEE. This CDR3 has 12 residues. Trimming removed 2 bases at V and 5 bases at J, with 7 bases between. This chain's CDR3 is CASSVVGETQYF. As DNA, the CDR3 is TGTGCCAGCAGCGTGGTGGGCGAGACCCAGTACTTC. The whole variable domain, remainder taken from reference TRBV9 and TRBJ2-5, is DSGVTQTPKHLITATGQRVTLRCSPRSGDLSVYWYQQSLDQGLQFLIQYYNGEERAKGNILERFSAQQFPDLHSELNLSSLELGDSALYFCASSVVGETQYFGPGTRLLVL.

This clone was counted once. The genes are TRBV6-1 and TRBJ2-1; 8 nucleotides agree with TRBD1. V lost 7 bases, J lost 4 bases, and 9 bases stayed unmatched. Per germline, CDR1 MNHNS and CDR2 SASEGT. The CDR3 covers 15 residues. For the CDR3, the DNA is TGTGCCAGCAAACAGCAGGGGGCGTTTTACAATGAGCAGTTCTTC. It translates to CASKQQGAFYNEQFF.

This clone is medium-sized within its sample. The chain is built from TRBV6-1 and TRBJ1-6; D possibly corresponds to TRBD1 (5 bases). Germline V CDR1 and CDR2: MNHNS, SASEGT. V was cut by 8 bases and J by 9 bases, with 8 bases left in between. This CDR3 is built from 11 residues. This CDR3 reads CASQRGSPLHF. The CDR3 DNA is TGTGCCAGCCAAAGGGGTTCACCCCTCCACTTT.

The V and J genes are TRBV7-2 and TRBJ2-7; 7 positions match TRBD1. V lost 5 bases, J lost 2 bases, and 6 bases stayed unmatched. Germline CDR1 is SGHTA and CDR2 is FQGNSA. This CDR3 contains 14 residues. The CDR3: CASSHNRGPYEQYF. The DNA of the CDR3 is TGTGCCAGCAGCCATAACAGGGGACCCTACGAGCAGTACTTC.

The chain is built from TRBV7-9 and TRBJ1-4; TRBD1 aligns across 7 bases. The V gene's germline CDR1 is SEHNR and CDR2 FQNEAQ (reference sequence). V dropped 6 bases and J dropped 2; count of bases not matched to a gene: 3. CDR3 size: 14 residues. The CDR3 sequence is CASRQDRTNEKLFF. The CDR3 DNA reads TGTGCCAGCAGGCAGGACAGGACTAATGAAAAACTGTTTTTT.

The J gene is TRBJ2-5, the V gene TRBV6-5; TRBD2 matches at 9 bases. Germline trimming cut 3 bases from V and 2 bases from J; bases unmatched to any gene: 4. Germline values: CDR1 MNHEY, CDR2 SVGAGI. The length of the CDR3 is 15 residues. The CDR3 sequence: CASSYVSGRQETQYF. Here the CDR3 DNA reads TGTGCCAGCAGTTATGTTAGCGGGAGACAAGAGACCCAGTACTTC.

V is TRBV7-2 and J is TRBJ2-5, with 10 bases fitting TRBD2. The CDR3 spans 14 residues. From germline, CDR1 is SGHTA and CDR2 FQGNSA. J gave up 5 bases and V 5 bases, and 5 bases lay outside the gene matches. In DNA, the CDR3 is TGTGCCAGCAGCCGAGCGGGAGGGATTGAGACCCAGTACTTC. Its protein product is CASSRAGGIETQYF.

On this clone itself: In the same sample, other DNA sequences code for this CDR3. The rearrangement links TRBV5-1 to TRBJ1-3; 7 nucleotides agree with TRBD1. V was pared by 0 bases and J by 2 bases, with 2 bases of the junction left unmatched. CDR1 SGHRS and CDR2 YFSETQ come from the germline V gene. The length of the CDR3 is 15 residues. The CDR3 is CASSLDRGAGNTIYF. The CDR3 DNA reads TGCGCCAGCAGCTTGGACAGGGGAGCTGGAAACACCATATATTTT.

The chain uses TRBV7-9 and TRBJ2-3, with TRBD2 identical over 8 bases. V lost 1 base and J lost 7; bases outside the gene matches: 13. CDR1 and CDR2 from the germline V gene are SEHNR and FQNEAQ (reference sequence). This CDR3 region has 17 residues. CDR3 sequence (DNA): TGTGCCAGCAGCTTAGATGGCTTGGGCGGGAGGATCTATACGCAGTATTTT. Translating it yields CASSLDGLGGRIYTQYF.

The chain couples TRBV7-2 to TRBJ2-7, with 8 bases that match TRBD2. The CDR3 is made up of 13 amino acids. Germline CDR1 is SGHTA and CDR2 is FQGNSA. Germline trimming cut 3 bases from V and 9 bases from J; bases unmatched to any gene: 7. The CDR3 region has the DNA TGTGCCAGCAGCTTCGAATTGGCGGGGGGGCAGTACTTC. This codes for CASSFELAGGQYF.

This clone was seen a few times. The chain employs TRBV19 and TRBJ2-4, with D perhaps TRBD2 (6 bases). This CDR3 is built from 15 residues. Per germline, CDR1 LNHDA and CDR2 SQIVND (reference sequence). The V end was cut by 1 base, the J end by 7 bases, with 14 bases between. CDR3 amino acids: CASSIAGDGSNIQYF. In nucleotides, the CDR3 is TGTGCCAGTAGTATAGCGGGGGACGGCAGCAACATTCAGTACTTC.